This T cell receptor (beta chain) appears in the sequencing data of a study of T-cell memory formation after mild COVID-19. General study findings and limits: SARS-CoV-2 specificity of second-wave clones peaking day 37 was unconfirmed.

About this clonotype itself: The antigen remains unidentified.

Germline CDR1 SGHVS, CDR2 FQNEAQ. The CDR3 length is 16 residues. Trimming removed 1 base from V and 4 bases from J; junction bases left unmatched: 4. One entry per CDR3 protein, called by TCRdb with MiXCR from the 5' RACE reads. The table lists a few hundred thousand distinct CDR3 sequences, about 20% of them singletons, with around 8.4% in the top ten. This chain uses TRBV7-8 with TRBJ2-5, with TRBD2 matching over 12 bases. Sequencing was carried out using PBMCs or a T cell subset sorted from them (not recorded which). This TCR derives from an adult woman who had mild COVID-19 (a few samples of this study predate the infection). Cell type and time point are not known. The CDR3 coding sequence is TGTGCCAGCAGCTTAGGACTAGCGGGAGCCCGAGAGACCCAGTACTTC. It specifies CASSLGLAGARETQYF.